This TCR beta chain was observed in a study of blood T cell repertoires in COVID-19. Study as a whole: The United States, Italy and Spain were the sources of the acute and convalescent COVID-19 samples. The analysed material was cDNA or gDNA that came from T cells, B-cell-depleted T cells, or PBMCs.

Study processing details: Estimation of nucleated cell counts relied on the amplification of reference gene primers. Only in-frame clones appear in the TCRdb table, and some are missing; sequencing was by immunoSEQ multiplex PCR. D and trimming come from the DNA, and the V and J calls and clone size come from that table. The table shows some 68,000 clones, with 70% to 90% occurring only once. Seattle patients were enrolled during active infection and followed longitudinally. In germline, CDR1 is LNHDA, CDR2 SQIVND (reference sequence). CDR3 length equals 15 residues. The trim removed 4 bases at V and 6 bases at J, leaving 5 bases unmatched.

The sequenced sample was peripheral blood. The V gene is TRBV19, the J gene TRBJ2-3; 12 bases are a match to TRBD2. The receptor's source is a woman in her forties or fifties with COVID-19, enrolled during active disease. The CDR3 sequence is CASSTGLAGTDTQYF. CDR3 nucleotides: TGTGCCAGTAGTACCGGACTAGCGGGAACCGATACGCAGTATTTT.